This entry lists 20 T cell receptor beta chains sequenced from one sample in a study of OX40 agonist ivuxolimab in advanced cancers. Generated by immunoSEQ multiplex PCR, the TCRdb table keeps only in-frame clones and is missing some. Of tens of thousands of clones in the sample, 75% to 85% were seen once. The sample consisted of CD4+ or CD8+ T cells sorted from blood, taken in a trial of the OX40 agonist ivuxolimab. These receptor sequences come from an adult with an advanced solid tumor such as melanoma, head and neck, liver or kidney cancer.

The chain couples TRBV11-2 to TRBJ1-1, with a tentative D call TRBD1 (5 bases). The CDR3 is 15 amino acids. The V gene lost 5 bases and the J gene lost 4 bases, with 17 bases spanning the gap. Germline CDR1 is SGHAT and CDR2 is FQNNGV. CDR3 amino acids: CASSPGRTGGTEAFF. The CDR3 nucleotides read TGTGCCAGCAGCCCGGGACGGACGGGAGGCACTGAAGCTTTCTTT.

J is TRBJ1-2 and V is TRBV5-1; the match to TRBD1 covers 8 bases. There are 15 residues in the CDR3. Germline CDR1 reads SGHRS; CDR2 reads YFSETQ. Trimming cost V 1 base and J 4 bases; bases outside gene matches: 6. The CDR3 here is CASSLSTGGGYGYTF. In DNA, the CDR3 is TGCGCCAGCAGCTTGAGCACAGGGGGAGGCTATGGCTACACCTTC.

The chain employs TRBV2 and TRBJ1-1, with D hard to call. This CDR3 contains 14 residues. V was cut by 7 bases and J by 5 bases, with 17 bases left in between. Germline V gene lookup returns CDR1 SNHLY and CDR2 FYNNEI. CDR3 sequence (DNA): TGTGCCAGCAACGGCTGGCGGGGAGGGACTGAAGCTTTCTTT. Translated: CASNGWRGGTEAFF.

CDR3 loop: CASSLGGSLYNEQFF. In DNA form, the CDR3 reads TGTGCCAGCAGCTTAGGGGGGTCCCTCTACAATGAGCAGTTCTTC. J is TRBJ2-1 and V is TRBV7-6, with D possibly called TRBD1 or TRBD2 (5 bases each). Germline V CDR1 and CDR2: SGHVS, FNYEAQ. CDR3 size: 15 residues. Trimming removed 1 base from V and 3 bases from J, with 10 bases in between. The variable domain in full, with the rest retrieved from reference TRBV7-6 and TRBJ2-1, is GAGVSQSPRYKVTKRGQDVALRCDPISGHVSLYWYRQALGQGPEFLTYFNYEAQQDKSGLPNDRFSAERPEGSISTLTIQRTEQRDSAMYRCASSLGGSLYNEQFFGPGTRLTVL.

This clone has a handful of counts. The V gene is TRBV6-1, the J gene TRBJ2-7, with D maybe TRBD1 (5 bases). Trimming removed 4 bases from V and 2 bases from J, with 12 bases in between. This CDR3 is built from 14 residues. Germline values: CDR1 MNHNS, CDR2 SASEGT. CDR3 sequence: CASSGRTQTYEQYF. The CDR3 nucleotides read TGTGCCAGCAGTGGTCGGACACAAACCTACGAGCAGTACTTC.

V gene TRBV5-5 combines with J gene TRBJ2-3; D might be TRBD1 (5 bases). Looked up from germline, CDR1 is SGHKS and CDR2 is YYEKEE (reference sequence). V dropped 4 bases and J dropped 3 bases, with 15 bases sitting between them. This CDR3 is built from 15 residues. CDR3 sequence (DNA): TGTGCCAGCAGCGACTTGGGGCGACTGACAGATACGCAGTATTTT. Residues: CASSDLGRLTDTQYF.

This rearrangement joins TRBV6-5 to TRBJ1-2; D ambiguous. CDR1 MNHEY and CDR2 SVGAGI come from the germline V gene. This CDR3 has 14 residues. The germline V and J ends were trimmed by 5 bases and 4 bases, with 14 bases remaining between them. This CDR3 reads CASSVNGNSYGYTF. CDR3 in DNA: TGTGCCAGCAGTGTAAATGGAAATTCCTATGGCTACACCTTC.

This clone was seen just once. The chain couples TRBV28 to TRBJ1-1, with unresolved D. The CDR3 contains 11 residues. Trimming took off 6 bases at V and 11 bases at J, with 13 bases between the two ends. Germline loops: CDR1 MDHEN, CDR2 SYDVKM. The CDR3 DNA reads as TGTGCCAGCAGCCCGGGCCGACGGGCTTTCTTT. Translated: CASSPGRRAFF.

Concerning this clone itself: One end of the junction is discordant with germline, which a read error may explain. The CDR3 loop is CASSSAPSGNTIYF. The CDR3 DNA is TGTGCCAGCAGTTCGGCCCCATCTGGGAACACCATATATTTT. The V gene is TRBV6-6, the J gene TRBJ1-3, with D unresolved. Germline V gene lookup returns CDR1 MNHNY and CDR2 SVGAGI (reference sequence). This CDR3 region has 14 residues.

The rearrangement uses TRBV2 and TRBJ2-7, with 7 bases lining up with TRBD2. The CDR3 extends over 14 amino acids. V was clipped by 11 bases and J by 5 bases; unmatched bases: 15. Germline V gene lookup returns CDR1 SNHLY and CDR2 FYNNEI. The CDR3 region has the DNA TGTGCCTCCCGGGTGGGCGGGAGAGACCACGAGCAGTACTTC. This codes for CASRVGGRDHEQYF.

The chain carries TRBV5-1 and TRBJ1-1; D possibly corresponds to TRBD1 (6 bases). Between the trimmed V and J ends, which lost 0 bases and 3 bases, there was a span of 24 bases. CDR3 length: 19 amino acids. In germline, CDR1 is SGHRS, CDR2 YFSETQ. As DNA, the CDR3 is TGCGCCAGCAGCTTGGAAGGAGGACTCAGGGGTGCGGGCTACACTGAAGCTTTCTTT. Translating it yields CASSLEGGLRGAGYTEAFF.

This clone was detected only a few times. This sample includes further DNA sequences coding for the same CDR3. The chain has TRBV19 and TRBJ1-2; weak D call: TRBD1 (5 bases). Germline V lookup: CDR1 LNHDA, CDR2 SQIVND (reference sequence). V lost 5 bases, J lost 8 bases, and 21 bases lay in between. The CDR3 runs to 15 residues. This chain's CDR3 is CASSDRGDDGRGYTF. The CDR3 nucleotides are TGTGCCAGTAGTGATCGCGGGGACGACGGTAGGGGCTACACCTTC.

This clone appeared a single time. The rearrangement joins TRBV15 to TRBJ1-4; D gene unclear. In germline, CDR1 is LNHNV, CDR2 YYDKDF (reference sequence). The CDR3 runs 15 residues. V gave up 0 bases and J gave up 8 bases, with 13 bases separating them. CDR3 amino acids: CATSRDGGPGEKLFF. The CDR3, as DNA: TGTGCCACCAGCAGAGATGGCGGGCCTGGCGAAAAACTGTTTTTT. Complete variable domain (other parts from reference TRBV15 and TRBJ1-4): DAMVIQNPRYQVTQFGKPVTLSCSQTLNHNVMYWYQQKSSQAPKLLFHYYDKDFNNEADTPDNFQSRRPNTSFCFLDIRSPGLGDTAMYLCATSRDGGPGEKLFFGSGTQLSVL.

The chain links TRBV30 to TRBJ1-1; D not resolved. The ends were cut back, 0 bases at V and 0 bases at J, with 8 bases in the middle. The CDR3 is made up of 14 amino acids. Germline lookup yields CDR1 GTSNPN and CDR2 SVGIG (reference sequence). The CDR3 sequence is CAWSVRRLNTEAFF. CDR3 nucleotide sequence: TGTGCCTGGAGTGTACGGAGGCTGAACACTGAAGCTTTCTTT.

J is TRBJ1-6 and V is TRBV10-3; 9 bases map to TRBD1. V lost 9 bases to trimming and J lost 6 bases; unmatched junction nucleotides: 3. From germline, CDR1 is ENHRY and CDR2 SYGVKD. This CDR3 region has 13 residues. CDR3 region: CAIRTGVNSPLHF. CDR3 bases: TGTGCCATAAGGACAGGGGTTAATTCACCCCTCCACTTT.

The V call is TRBV7-3, the J call TRBJ1-6; 9 bases are shared with TRBD1. CDR3 length: 15 amino acids. Trimming took 5 bases from V and 7 from J; bases not matched to a gene: 6. Germline CDR1 is SGHTA and CDR2 is FQGTGA. The DNA for the CDR3 is TGTGCCAGCAGCCTGGGACAGGGATCGAATTCACCCCTCCACTTT. Translated, it gives CASSLGQGSNSPLHF. Combining the CDR3 with reference TRBV7-3 and TRBJ1-6 gives the whole variable domain GAGVSQTPSNKVTEKGKYVELRCDPISGHTALYWYRQSLGQGPEFLIYFQGTGAADDSGLPNDRFFAVRPEGSVSTLKIQRTERGDSAVYLCASSLGQGSNSPLHFGNGTRLTVT.

This chain uses TRBV7-3 with TRBJ2-7, with 7 nucleotides matching TRBD2. CDR3 length: 14 amino acids. V was clipped by 5 bases and J by 6 bases; unmatched bases: 10. Germline CDR1 SGHTA, CDR2 FQGTGA. As DNA, the CDR3 is TGTGCCAGCAGCCCGGCCCACGGGAGGACCGAGCAGTACTTC. Translated: CASSPAHGRTEQYF.

The V and J genes are TRBV6-1 and TRBJ1-5, with a possible D match to TRBD1 (5 bases). The CDR3 covers 13 residues. V was cut by 10 bases and J by 3 bases, with 13 bases left in between. Germline V lookup: CDR1 MNHNS, CDR2 SASEGT. The CDR3, as DNA: TGTGCCACCTCCGCAGGGTTCAATCAGCCCCAGCATTTT. It yields the protein CATSAGFNQPQHF.

This clone has just one count. The V gene is TRBV5-1, the J gene TRBJ1-3; TRBD1 is a possible D gene (6 bases). The V gene's germline CDR1 is SGHRS and CDR2 YFSETQ. The CDR3 runs 15 residues. Trimming cost V 0 bases and J 8 bases, with 15 bases left between them. The CDR3 here is CASSLEYRDWDTIYF. The CDR3 DNA sequence: TGCGCCAGCAGCTTGGAGTACAGGGACTGGGACACCATATATTTT.

The chain links TRBV25-1 to TRBJ2-2, with D perhaps matching TRBD2 (7 bases). CDR1 is MGHDK, CDR2 SYGVNS, per germline. This CDR3 spans 13 amino acids. V shed 3 bases and J shed 6 bases, with 8 bases lying between them. CDR3 nucleotides: TGTGCCAGCAGTGAGGGGGGGCCCGGGGAGCTGTTTTTT. Amino acid sequence: CASSEGGPGELFF. The full variable domain, with the rest looked up from reference TRBV25-1 and TRBJ2-2, is EADIYQTPRYLVIGTGKKITLECSQTMGHDKMYWYQQDPGMELHLIHYSYGVNSTEKGDLSSESTVSRIRTEHFPLTLESARPSHTSQYLCASSEGGPGELFFGEGSRLTVL.